The rows below give T cell receptor beta chains drawn from one sample of a study of blood T cells in healthy people across ages. One entry per CDR3 protein, called by TCRdb with MiXCR from the 5' RACE reads. The sample records approximately 1,100,000 distinct CDR3 sequences, around 43% being singletons. The sequencing sample was made of blood. The receptors derive from a woman aged 60-70 years in good health. Both conserved end residues are part of each CDR3. The D gene is left open where the match is weak. Clone size is given for some rows only: seen once, a few or many times, or a class if the clone is expanded.

>TRBJ2-3|TRBV5-1|-|-
CASGRGQGTDTQYF
TGCGCCAGCGGACGCGGGCAGGGCACAGATACGCAGTATTTT
>TRBJ2-7|TRBV3-1|-|-
CASSQDLPGTDEQYF
TGTGCCAGCAGCCAAGATCTCCCGGGTACGGACGAGCAGTACTTC
>TRBJ2-6|TRBV10-3|once|-
CAISAFPSSGANVLTF
TGTGCCATCAGTGCGTTCCCGAGCTCTGGGGCCAACGTCCTGACTTTC
>TRBJ2-3|TRBV7-6|-|TRBD1
CASSKRADRAGTDTQYF
TGTGCCAGCAGCAAGCGTGCTGACAGGGCGGGCACAGATACGCAGTATTTT
>TRBJ2-7|TRBV29-1|-|TRBD1
CSVSGGHEQYF
TGCAGCGTCTCAGGGGGACACGAGCAGTACTTC
>TRBJ1-6|TRBV11-2|-|-
CASSQDWDSPLHF
TGTGCCAGCAGCCAAGACTGGGATTCACCCCTCCACTTT
>TRBJ2-3|TRBV20-1|-|-
CSASGALTDTQYF
TGCAGTGCTTCAGGGGCGCTCACAGATACGCAGTATTTT
>TRBJ2-1|TRBV9|few|TRBD1
CASSVVGQGSNEQFF
TGTGCCAGCAGCGTAGTAGGACAGGGCTCAAATGAGCAGTTCTTC
>TRBJ2-7|TRBV7-6|-|TRBD2
CASSMGAGPTYEQYF
TGTGCCAGCAGCATGGGAGCGGGACCAACCTACGAGCAGTACTTC
>TRBJ2-7|TRBV5-1|-|-
CASSSGQPNNEQYF
TGCGCCAGCAGCTCCGGACAGCCCAACAATGAGCAGTACTTC
>TRBJ2-3|TRBV3-1|-|TRBD2
CASSQPPSGRAQGTQYF
TGTGCCAGCAGCCAACCGCCTAGCGGGAGGGCACAAGGTACGCAGTATTTT
>TRBJ2-7|TRBV5-1|-|TRBD1
CASNTDRVDAYEQYF
TGCGCCAGCAACACTGACAGGGTGGACGCCTACGAGCAGTACTTC
>TRBJ2-7|TRBV20-1|-|TRBD2
CSARPWGLAEYYEQYF
TGCAGTGCTAGACCCTGGGGACTAGCGGAGTACTACGAGCAGTACTTC
>TRBJ2-7|TRBV25-1|few|-
CASSEGVGFSYEQYF
TGTGCCAGCAGTGAGGGGGTGGGGTTTTCCTACGAGCAGTACTTC
>TRBJ1-5|TRBV25-1|-|-
CTSSESSPQQGGNQPQHF
TGTACCAGCAGTGAATCTAGTCCCCAACAAGGGGGCAATCAGCCCCAGCATTTT
>TRBJ2-1|TRBV20-1|-|-
CSASSLVLGRYNEQFF
TGCAGTGCTAGCTCACTAGTCCTCGGTCGCTACAATGAGCAGTTCTTC
>TRBJ2-1|TRBV27|once|TRBD1
CASRKDRGNNEQFF
TGTGCCAGCAGAAAGGACAGGGGGAACAATGAGCAGTTCTTC